This T cell receptor (beta chain) was observed in a study of PD-L1 blockade in urothelial cancer. Germline CDR1 and CDR2: LGHNA and YSLEER. J gave up 4 bases and V 3 bases, and 7 bases lay outside the gene matches. The CDR3 totals 15 residues. Time point given: pretreatment peripheral blood. This table comes from immunoSEQ multiplex PCR, and its TCRdb copy is limited to in-frame clones, with some not included. The sample shows some 50,000 clones, around nine tenths of them seen only once. The chain uses TRBV4-3 and TRBJ2-3; TRBD1 matches at 7 bases. The sequence was obtained from an older woman with urothelial cancer. This specimen consisted of PBMCs, obtained around atezolizumab (anti-PD-L1) treatment. In DNA, the CDR3 is TGCGCCAGCAGCCAGACGACAGGGCCCGCAGATACGCAGTATTTT. Translation gives CASSQTTGPADTQYF.